This TCR beta chain came from a study of T cell responses to AZD1222 COVID-19 vaccine. The repertoire was sequenced with immunoSEQ multiplex PCR; TCRdb's copy has only in-frame clones and lacks some. The sample has 110,000 or so clones, about 90% seen once. The V gene's germline CDR1 is MNHEY and CDR2 SMNVEV (reference sequence). This CDR3 region has 15 residues. V was clipped by 5 bases and J by 2 bases; unmatched bases: 9. Study-wide findings and caveats: AZD1222 recipients seropositive at baseline numbered only six or seven. Unmutated variant regions are reportedly the target of nearly half of TCRs that are spike-specific.

Concerning this clone itself: What it binds is unknown.

The starting material was peripheral blood, obtained on day 0 of AZD1222 vaccination. The chain is built from TRBV27 and TRBJ2-7; 7 bases are shared with TRBD1. The receptor was derived from an adult in good health. CDR3 bases: TGTGCCAGCAGTACCCAACAGGGGCGTCCCTACGAGCAGTACTTC. Residues: CASSTQQGRPYEQYF.